The sequence of this T cell receptor (beta chain) was determined in a study of identical twins. Overall study findings and caveats: Insertions were fewer in abundant cord blood beta clonotypes, whereas memory repertoires showed none of this pattern.

The J segment lost 8 bases and the V segment lost 2 bases, leaving 9 bases of the junction unmatched. The CDR3 has 16 amino acids. Per germline, CDR1 LGHNA and CDR2 YNFKEQ. Worth noting for this clonotype: Its antigen is currently unknown.

Unique molecular identifiers were in the cDNA, with template-switch universal primer binding. TCRdb used MiXCR to reprocess the 5' RACE reads, holding one entry per CDR3 protein. This table has about 500,000 distinct CDR3 sequences, 14% appearing once. The data also belong to a second study, concerning yellow fever vaccine responses in identical twins. In that study: Reportedly, twins' vaccine T cell responses looked partly convergent and partly personalized.

This sequence joins TRBV4-2 and TRBJ2-1, with 10 bases fitting TRBD2. Sequences were obtained from CD4+ T cells sorted from blood. The origin of this receptor is a woman between 18 and 29 years old in good health. The CDR3 loop is CASSQQLPAGGDEQFF. The DNA of the CDR3 is TGTGCCAGCAGCCAACAACTTCCAGCGGGAGGGGATGAGCAGTTCTTC.